These 6 T cell receptor beta chains share one sample of origin, sequenced in a study of blood T cells in healthy people across ages (dated by TCRdb to about 2015). The library was made by 5' RACE. TCRdb names Illumina HiSeq 2500 as the instrument used. A second PCR of roughly 6 to 11 cycles was run with a J-beta primer mix and a sample-barcoded 5' primer. The raw public data were reprocessed by TCRdb itself: fastp quality trimming at Q25, MiXCR clonotype calling, in-frame beta chains only. Rows with a matching CDR3 protein are joined into one entry that keeps the most common DNA and genes. This sample comprises over 950,000 distinct CDR3 sequences, roughly half of them detected only once. The ten largest clones take up about a fifth of the sample. Material for sequencing was blood. These receptors were taken from a woman between 55 and 75 years old in good health.

The chain is built from TRBV6-2 or TRBV6-3 and TRBJ2-3; 9 bases agree with TRBD1. With 6 bases clipped from V and 8 bases from J, the junction kept 15 bases outside the gene matches. Germline CDR1 is MNHEY and CDR2 is SVGEGT. The CDR3 contains 16 residues. The CDR3 region has the DNA TGTGCCAGCAGCTCATCCTCGGGACAGGGACTCGGTACGCAGTATTTT. This codes for CASSSSSGQGLGTQYF.

The rearrangement links TRBV20-1 to TRBJ2-5; 9 bases match TRBD1. TRBJ2-7 explains the end of the DNA better; the J call may be wrong. This CDR3 spans 14 amino acids. Germline assignment: CDR1 DFQATT and CDR2 SNEGSKA (reference sequence). The CDR3 reads CSATTGTGSYEQYF. Written as DNA, the CDR3 is TGCAGTGCTACCACCGGGACAGGGTCGTACGAGCAGTACTTC.

The chain recombines TRBV15 with TRBJ2-1; D not certain. V lost 2 bases and J 4 bases, leaving 6 bases between the germline ends. This CDR3 comprises 13 residues. Germline CDR1 and CDR2: LNHNV and YYDKDF (reference sequence). Here the CDR3 reads CATSRRRYNEQFF. The CDR3, as DNA: TGTGCCACCAGCAGACGGCGGTACAATGAGCAGTTCTTC. The full variable domain, with the rest looked up from reference TRBV15 and TRBJ2-1, is DAMVIQNPRYQVTQFGKPVTLSCSQTLNHNVMYWYQQKSSQAPKLLFHYYDKDFNNEADTPDNFQSRRPNTSFCFLDIRSPGLGDTAMYLCATSRRRYNEQFFGPGTRLTVL.

This clonotype was seen many times. The chain uses TRBV4-2 and TRBJ2-1, with TRBD2 as a possible D gene (6 bases). In germline, CDR1 is LGHNA, CDR2 YNFKEQ. This CDR3 is built from 15 residues. V was clipped by 3 bases and J by 5 bases, with 14 bases between them. The CDR3 coding sequence is TGTGCCAGCAGCCAGTCCCAGGGCGGGGACAATGAGCAGTTCTTC. Residues: CASSQSQGGDNEQFF.

This clonotype has only a few counts. V gene TRBV4-2 combines with J gene TRBJ2-3; D might be TRBD1 or TRBD2, each matching 5 bases. V lost 1 base and J 5 bases, leaving 13 bases between the germline ends. Germline V CDR1 and CDR2: LGHNA, YNFKEQ. The CDR3 length is 15 residues. The CDR3 spells CASSQGRGGEDTQYF. The CDR3, as DNA: TGTGCCAGCAGCCAAGGCCGTGGGGGAGAAGATACGCAGTATTTT.

This clonotype was seen more than once but under ten times. The genes are TRBV6-6 and TRBJ2-1; 7 bases are a match to TRBD2. The length of the CDR3 is 13 residues. Germline V gene sequence: CDR1 MNHNY, CDR2 SVGAGI (reference sequence). Trimming removed 5 bases from V and 9 bases from J; junction bases left unmatched: 7. The CDR3 sequence: CASSLGLFSEQFF. Written as DNA, the CDR3 is TGTGCCAGCAGTCTGGGACTATTTAGTGAGCAGTTCTTC.